This T cell receptor (beta chain) was captured in a study of OX40 agonist ivuxolimab in advanced cancers. Profiled with immunoSEQ multiplex PCR; TCRdb holds only in-frame clones, not every one. Among around 94,000 clones listed, roughly 84% were seen once. The CDR3 consists of 13 residues. Trimming took 0 bases from V and 9 from J, leaving 10 bases between them. Germline loops: CDR1 SGHNT, CDR2 YYREEE (reference sequence). V is TRBV5-4 and J is TRBJ1-5; D is unresolved. Sequencing used CD4+ or CD8+ T cells sorted from blood, obtained in a trial of the OX40 agonist ivuxolimab. This TCR derives from an adult with an advanced solid tumor such as melanoma, head and neck, liver or kidney cancer. The CDR3 spells CASSLDQAGPQHF. The CDR3 DNA reads as TGTGCCAGCAGCTTGGATCAGGCTGGGCCCCAGCATTTT.